This T cell receptor (beta chain) was identified in a study of response to subunit inactivated influenza vaccine. Regarding the study as a whole: The authors offered the suggestion that each seasonal influenza vaccination recruits few new T cells.

The V end was cut by 5 bases, the J end by 1 base, with 18 bases between. Germline V gene sequence: CDR1 SEHNR, CDR2 FQNEAQ (reference sequence). The CDR3 spans 17 residues. This clonotype was counted ten times or more. Its antigen is unknown. TCRdb re-called the RT-PCR reads with MiXCR, one entry per CDR3 protein. Of roughly 500,000 distinct CDR3 sequences in the sample, roughly 23% were seen once. The chain carries TRBV7-9 and TRBJ2-1; no firm D call. The sequence derives from a man between 50 and 59 years old who received an inactivated influenza vaccine. Specimen: CD4+ T cells sorted from PBMCs, collected 5 to 6 days after vaccination. The CDR3 loop reads CASSPPRNSSSYNEQFF. CDR3 in DNA: TGTGCCAGCAGCCCCCCCCGGAACAGTTCTTCCTACAATGAGCAGTTCTTC.